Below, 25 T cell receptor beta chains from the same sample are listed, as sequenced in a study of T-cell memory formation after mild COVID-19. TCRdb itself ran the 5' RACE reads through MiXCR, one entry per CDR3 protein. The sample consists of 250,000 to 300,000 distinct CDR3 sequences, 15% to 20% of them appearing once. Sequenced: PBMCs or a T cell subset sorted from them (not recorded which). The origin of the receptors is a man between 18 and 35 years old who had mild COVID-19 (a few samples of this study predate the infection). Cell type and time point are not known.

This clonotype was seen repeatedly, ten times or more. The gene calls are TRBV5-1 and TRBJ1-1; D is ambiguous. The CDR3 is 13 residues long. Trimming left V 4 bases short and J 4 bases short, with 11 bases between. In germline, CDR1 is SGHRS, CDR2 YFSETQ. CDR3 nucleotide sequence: TGCGCCAGCAGCGGTGAGCTATTCACTGAAGCTTTCTTT. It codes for CASSGELFTEAFF.

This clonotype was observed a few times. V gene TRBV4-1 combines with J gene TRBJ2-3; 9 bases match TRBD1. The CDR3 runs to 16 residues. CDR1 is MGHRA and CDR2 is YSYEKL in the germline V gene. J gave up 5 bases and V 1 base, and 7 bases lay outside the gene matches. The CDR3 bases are TGCGCCAGCAGCCAAGGTTGGAGACAGGGGGGAGATACGCAGTATTTT. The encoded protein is CASSQGWRQGGDTQYF.

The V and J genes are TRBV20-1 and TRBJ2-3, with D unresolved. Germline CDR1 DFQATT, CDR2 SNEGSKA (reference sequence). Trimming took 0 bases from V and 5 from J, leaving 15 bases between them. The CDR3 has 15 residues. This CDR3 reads CSARDSGTPEDTQYF. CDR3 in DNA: TGCAGTGCTAGAGATTCCGGCACCCCCGAAGATACGCAGTATTTT.

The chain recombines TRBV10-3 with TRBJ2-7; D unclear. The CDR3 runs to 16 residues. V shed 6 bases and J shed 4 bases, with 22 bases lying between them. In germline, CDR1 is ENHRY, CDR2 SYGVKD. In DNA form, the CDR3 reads TGTGCCATCAGCCCCGGAATTGACATCCCCGGGTACGAGCAGTACTTC. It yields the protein CAISPGIDIPGYEQYF.

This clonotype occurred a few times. CDR3 in DNA: TGTGCCAGCAGAGACGCTGGGGGTGTTTGGGAGCAGTTCTTC. Protein sequence: CASRDAGGVWEQFF. The rearrangement uses TRBV6-5 and TRBJ2-1; D may be TRBD1 or TRBD2 (5 bases each). The CDR3 sequence is 14 residues long. CDR1 MNHEY and CDR2 SVGAGI come from the germline V gene. The V end was cut by 6 bases, the J end by 10 bases, with 19 bases between.

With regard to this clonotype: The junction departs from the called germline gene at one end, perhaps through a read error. The CDR3 nucleotides are TGCGCCAACAGCCCGGGGGAAAGTCCCACAGATACGCAGTATTTT. Translation: CANSPGESPTDTQYF. J is TRBJ2-3 and V is TRBV5-1; tentative D call: TRBD2 (6 bases). The length of the CDR3 is 15 residues. The V gene's germline CDR1 is SGHRS and CDR2 YFSETQ. Variable domain in full (rest from reference TRBV5-1 and TRBJ2-3): KAGVTQTPRYLIKTRGQQVTLSCSPISGHRSVSWYQQTPGQGLQFLFEYFSETQRNKGNFPGRFSGRQFSNSRSEMNVSTLELGDSALYLCANSPGESPTDTQYFGPGTRLTVL.

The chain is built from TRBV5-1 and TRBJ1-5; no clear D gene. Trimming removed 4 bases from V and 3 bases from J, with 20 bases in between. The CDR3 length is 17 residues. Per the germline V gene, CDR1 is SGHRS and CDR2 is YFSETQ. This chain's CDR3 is CASSPGPGRDINQPQHF. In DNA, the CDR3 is TGCGCCAGCAGCCCGGGCCCGGGCAGAGATATCAATCAGCCCCAGCATTTT. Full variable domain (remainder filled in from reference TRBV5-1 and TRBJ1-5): KAGVTQTPRYLIKTRGQQVTLSCSPISGHRSVSWYQQTPGQGLQFLFEYFSETQRNKGNFPGRFSGRQFSNSRSEMNVSTLELGDSALYLCASSPGPGRDINQPQHFGDGTRLSIL.

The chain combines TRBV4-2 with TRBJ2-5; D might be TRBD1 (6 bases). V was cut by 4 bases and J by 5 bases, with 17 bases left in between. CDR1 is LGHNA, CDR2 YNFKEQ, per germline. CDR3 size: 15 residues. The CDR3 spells CASSPGFTGKETQYF. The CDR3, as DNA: TGTGCCAGCAGCCCGGGCTTTACAGGGAAGGAGACCCAGTACTTC.

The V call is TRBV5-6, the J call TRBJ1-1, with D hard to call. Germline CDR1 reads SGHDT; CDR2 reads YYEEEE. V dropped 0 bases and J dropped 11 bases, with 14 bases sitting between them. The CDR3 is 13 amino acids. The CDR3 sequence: CASSLAGPSDAFF. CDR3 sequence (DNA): TGTGCCAGCAGCTTGGCAGGACCATCGGACGCTTTCTTT.

In nucleotides, the CDR3 is TGTGCCAGCAGCTTTAGCGGGGGGTACTACAATGAGCAGTTCTTC. Amino acid sequence: CASSFSGGYYNEQFF. The chain is built from TRBV7-6 and TRBJ2-1, with 10 bases that match TRBD2. With V trimmed by 3 bases and J by 3 bases, 2 bases remained unmatched. Germline V gene lookup returns CDR1 SGHVS and CDR2 FNYEAQ. CDR3 length: 15 amino acids.

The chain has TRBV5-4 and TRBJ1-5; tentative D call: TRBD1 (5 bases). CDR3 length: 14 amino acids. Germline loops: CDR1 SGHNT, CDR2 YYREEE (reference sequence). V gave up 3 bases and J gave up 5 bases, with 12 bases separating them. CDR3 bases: TGTGCCAGCAGCTACCAGGGATTAGATCAGCCCCAGCATTTT. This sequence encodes CASSYQGLDQPQHF.

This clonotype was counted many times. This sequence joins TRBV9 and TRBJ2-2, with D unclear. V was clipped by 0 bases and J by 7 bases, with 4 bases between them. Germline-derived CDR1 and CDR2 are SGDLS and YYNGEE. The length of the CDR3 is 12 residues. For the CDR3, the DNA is TGTGCCAGCAGCGTAGTTGGCGGGGAGCTGTTTTTT. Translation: CASSVVGGELFF. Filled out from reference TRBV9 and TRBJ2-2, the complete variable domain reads DSGVTQTPKHLITATGQRVTLRCSPRSGDLSVYWYQQSLDQGLQFLIQYYNGEERAKGNILERFSAQQFPDLHSELNLSSLELGDSALYFCASSVVGGELFFGEGSRLTVL.

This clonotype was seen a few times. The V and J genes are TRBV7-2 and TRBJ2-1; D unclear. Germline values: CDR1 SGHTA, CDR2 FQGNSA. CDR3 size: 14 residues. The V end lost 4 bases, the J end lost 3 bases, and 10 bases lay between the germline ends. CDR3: CASSYSWGYNEQFF. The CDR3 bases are TGTGCCAGCAGCTACAGTTGGGGCTACAATGAGCAGTTCTTC.

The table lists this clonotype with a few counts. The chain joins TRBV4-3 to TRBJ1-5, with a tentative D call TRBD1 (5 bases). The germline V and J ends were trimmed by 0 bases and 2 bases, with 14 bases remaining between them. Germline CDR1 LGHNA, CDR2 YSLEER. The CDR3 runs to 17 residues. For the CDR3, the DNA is TGCGCCAGCAGCCAAGACCGCTATTTGGGGGGCAATCAGCCCCAGCATTTT. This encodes CASSQDRYLGGNQPQHF.

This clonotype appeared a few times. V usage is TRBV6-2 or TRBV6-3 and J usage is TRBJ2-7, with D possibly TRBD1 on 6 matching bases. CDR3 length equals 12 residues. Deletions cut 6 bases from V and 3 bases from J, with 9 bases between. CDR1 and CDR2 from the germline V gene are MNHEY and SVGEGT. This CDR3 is CASRGTHYEQYF. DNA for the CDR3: TGTGCCAGCAGAGGGACACACTACGAGCAGTACTTC.

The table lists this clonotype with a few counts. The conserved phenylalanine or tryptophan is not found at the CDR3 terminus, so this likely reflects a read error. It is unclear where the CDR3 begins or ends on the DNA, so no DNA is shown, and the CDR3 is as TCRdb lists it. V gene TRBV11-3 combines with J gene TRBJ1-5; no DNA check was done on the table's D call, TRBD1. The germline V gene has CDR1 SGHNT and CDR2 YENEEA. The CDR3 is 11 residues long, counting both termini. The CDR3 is CASSQGTDRIL.

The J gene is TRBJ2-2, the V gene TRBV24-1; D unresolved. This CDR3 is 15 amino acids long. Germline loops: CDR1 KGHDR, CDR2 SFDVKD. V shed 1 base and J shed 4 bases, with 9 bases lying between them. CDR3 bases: TGTGCCACCAGTGATTTAGGGCAGCTCACCGGGGAGCTGTTTTTT. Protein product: CATSDLGQLTGELFF.

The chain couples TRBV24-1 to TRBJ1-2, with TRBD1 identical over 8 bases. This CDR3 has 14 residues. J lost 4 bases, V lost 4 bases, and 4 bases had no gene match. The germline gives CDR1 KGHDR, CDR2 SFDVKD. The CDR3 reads CATSEPDRVYGYTF. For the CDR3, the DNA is TGTGCCACCAGTGAGCCGGACAGGGTCTATGGCTACACCTTC.

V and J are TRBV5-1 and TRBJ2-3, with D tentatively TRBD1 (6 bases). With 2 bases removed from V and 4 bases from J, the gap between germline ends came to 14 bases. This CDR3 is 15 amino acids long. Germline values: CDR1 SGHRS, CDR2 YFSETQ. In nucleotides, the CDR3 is TGCGCCAGCAGCTTTTTAGGGGGTTCCCCAGATACGCAGTATTTT. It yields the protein CASSFLGGSPDTQYF.

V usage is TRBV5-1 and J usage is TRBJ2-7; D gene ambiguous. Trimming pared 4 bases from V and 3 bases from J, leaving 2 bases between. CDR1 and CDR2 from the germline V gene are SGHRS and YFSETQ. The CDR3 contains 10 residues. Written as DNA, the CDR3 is TGCGCCAGCAGCGTCTACGAGCAGTACTTC. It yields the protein CASSVYEQYF.

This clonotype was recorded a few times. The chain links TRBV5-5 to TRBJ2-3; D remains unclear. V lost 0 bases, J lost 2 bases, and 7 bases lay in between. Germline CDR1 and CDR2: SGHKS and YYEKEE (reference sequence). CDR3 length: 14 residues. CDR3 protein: CASSLAWTTDTQYF. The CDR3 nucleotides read TGTGCCAGCAGCTTGGCCTGGACCACAGATACGCAGTATTTT.

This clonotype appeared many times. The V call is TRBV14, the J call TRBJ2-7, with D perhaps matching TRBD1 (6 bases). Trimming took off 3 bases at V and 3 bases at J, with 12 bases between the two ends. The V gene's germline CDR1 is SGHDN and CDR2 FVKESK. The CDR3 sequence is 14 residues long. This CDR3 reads CASSQSGAFYEQYV. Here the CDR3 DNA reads TGTGCCAGCAGCCAGTCAGGGGCATTCTACGAGCAGTACGTC.

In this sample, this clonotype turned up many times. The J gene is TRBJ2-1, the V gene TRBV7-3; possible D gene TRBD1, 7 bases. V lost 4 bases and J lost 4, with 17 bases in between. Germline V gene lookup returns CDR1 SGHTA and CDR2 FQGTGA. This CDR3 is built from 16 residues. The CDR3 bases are TGTGCCAGCAGCTCTGGAGGGACAGAGCTTTACAATGAGCAGTTCTTC. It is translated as CASSSGGTELYNEQFF.

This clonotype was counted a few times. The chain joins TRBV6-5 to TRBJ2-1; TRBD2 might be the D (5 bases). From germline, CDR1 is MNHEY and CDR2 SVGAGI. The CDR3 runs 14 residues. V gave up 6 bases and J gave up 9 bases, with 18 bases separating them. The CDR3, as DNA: TGTGCCAGCAGAGCCGGGAATACCCTTCTTGAGCAGTTCTTC. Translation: CASRAGNTLLEQFF.

CDR3 bases: TGTGCCAGCAGCTTGGGTTCTCAGTACGACGGGCAGTACGTC. Protein product: CASSLGSQYDGQYV. The chain couples TRBV5-6 to TRBJ2-7, with D uncertain. Trimming took 0 bases from V and 9 from J, leaving 16 bases between them. Germline assignment: CDR1 SGHDT and CDR2 YYEEEE. The CDR3 runs 14 residues.